The 20 T cell receptor beta chains reported below all come from one sample, sequenced in a study of blood T cells in healthy people across ages. With a J-beta primer mix and a sample-barcoded 5' primer, a second PCR ran about 7 to 11 cycles. TCRdb reanalysed the 5' RACE reads using MiXCR and keeps one entry per CDR3 protein. The table records about 1.5 million distinct CDR3 sequences, about 45% of them present only once. The sequencing sample was made of blood. Receptor source: a young woman in good health.

This clonotype was seen a handful of times. The genes are TRBV6-5 and TRBJ1-1, with D maybe TRBD1 (6 bases). Germline V gives CDR1 MNHEY, CDR2 SVGAGI. The CDR3 loop spans 15 amino acids. V lost 3 bases and J lost 7, with 18 bases in between. The CDR3 nucleotides read TGTGCCAGCAGTTATGGGGGCGGTTCCGGGGGTGAAGCTTTCTTT. Translated: CASSYGGGSGGEAFF.

The chain couples TRBV9 to TRBJ2-4, with D unresolved. Per germline, CDR1 SGDLS and CDR2 YYNGEE. Trimming pared 0 bases from V and 0 bases from J, leaving 13 bases between. The CDR3 extends over 17 amino acids. The CDR3 loop is CASSVVNKELAKNIQYF. The CDR3 DNA reads as TGTGCCAGCAGCGTAGTGAACAAAGAGTTAGCCAAAAACATTCAGTACTTC.

This rearrangement joins TRBV20-1 to TRBJ2-7; the match to TRBD2 covers 7 bases. CDR1 and CDR2 (germline): DFQATT, SNEGSKA (reference sequence). This CDR3 contains 14 residues. The V segment lost 3 bases and the J segment 5 bases; nucleotides outside the gene matches: 10. CDR3 region: CSARSKLATHEQYF. CDR3 nucleotides: TGCAGTGCTAGGTCGAAACTAGCGACCCACGAGCAGTACTTC.

This rearrangement joins TRBV5-1 to TRBJ2-2; D is ambiguous. The germline V and J ends were trimmed by 3 bases and 4 bases, with 7 bases remaining between them. The germline V gene encodes CDR1 SGHRS and CDR2 YFSETQ. The CDR3 consists of 13 residues. CDR3 nucleotides: TGCGCCAGCAGCTCCGCGACCACCGGGGAGCTGTTTTTT. This encodes CASSSATTGELFF.

This clonotype was seen a few times. This chain connects TRBV25-1 to TRBJ2-1, with TRBD2 as a possible D gene (5 bases). Germline CDR1 MGHDK, CDR2 SYGVNS. The CDR3 covers 16 residues. The V and J ends lost 3 bases and 6 bases respectively, with 18 bases between them. This CDR3 reads CASSERAEDPLNEQFF. For the CDR3, the DNA is TGTGCCAGCAGTGAGCGAGCGGAGGACCCGCTCAATGAGCAGTTCTTC. The variable domain in full, completed from reference TRBV25-1 and TRBJ2-1, reads EADIYQTPRYLVIGTGKKITLECSQTMGHDKMYWYQQDPGMELHLIHYSYGVNSTEKGDLSSESTVSRIRTEHFPLTLESARPSHTSQYLCASSERAEDPLNEQFFGPGTRLTVL.

The V and J genes are TRBV20-1 and TRBJ2-7, with 15 nucleotides matching TRBD2. The CDR3 loop spans 16 amino acids. The junction had 8 bases not matched to a gene; V was cut back by 7 bases and J by 1 base. Germline-derived CDR1 and CDR2 are DFQATT and SNEGSKA (reference sequence). The CDR3 bases are TGCAGTGGCACAACAGGGACTAGCGGGGGGTCCTACGAGCAGTACTTC. Its protein product is CSGTTGTSGGSYEQYF.

The chain recombines TRBV5-1 with TRBJ2-7; weak D call: TRBD2 (6 bases). CDR1 SGHRS and CDR2 YFSETQ come from the germline V gene. V dropped 4 bases and J dropped 6 bases, with 17 bases sitting between them. The CDR3 runs to 14 residues. CDR3 sequence reads: CASSIRENALEQYF. CDR3 nucleotide sequence: TGCGCCAGCAGCATCCGGGAGAATGCGCTCGAGCAGTACTTC.

This clonotype turned up a few times. The V gene is TRBV10-3, the J gene TRBJ2-3; TRBD2 might be the D (6 bases). Trimming took off 2 bases at V and 3 bases at J, with 12 bases between the two ends. This CDR3 has 15 amino acids. Germline V gene data show CDR1 as ENHRY and CDR2 as SYGVKD. For the CDR3, the DNA is TGTGCCATCAGTGAGGGGGGACGGGAGACAGATACGCAGTATTTT. Amino acid sequence: CAISEGGRETDTQYF.

The V and J genes are TRBV20-1 and TRBJ2-4, with TRBD1 identical over 9 bases. Germline V lookup: CDR1 DFQATT, CDR2 SNEGSKA (reference sequence). V trimming: 6 bases; J trimming: 6 bases; junction bases outside the gene matches: 9. This CDR3 spans 14 amino acids. The CDR3 nucleotides are TGCAGTGCGGGATATGGGACAGGGCTAAACATTCAGTACTTC. This sequence encodes CSAGYGTGLNIQYF.

This clonotype was observed a few times. DNA for the CDR3: TGCGCCAGCAACTTTTCCCGGGGGCTGGTTGAGCAGTACTTC. It encodes CASNFSRGLVEQYF. This chain links TRBV4-3 with TRBJ2-5; D may correspond to TRBD1 or TRBD2 (6 bases each). Germline loops: CDR1 LGHNA, CDR2 YSLEER. The V gene lost 7 bases and the J gene lost 11 bases, with 23 bases spanning the gap. The CDR3 is made up of 14 amino acids.

V is TRBV6-2 or TRBV6-3 and J is TRBJ2-7, with a tentative D call TRBD1 (6 bases). CDR1 is MNHEY, CDR2 SVGEGT, per germline. The CDR3 sequence is 14 residues long. V was clipped by 11 bases and J by 5 bases, with 22 bases between them. The CDR3 sequence is CAARGLGRDNEQYF. CDR3 in DNA: TGTGCCGCGAGAGGCCTGGGCAGGGACAACGAGCAGTACTTC.

The gene calls are TRBV6-2 or TRBV6-3 and TRBJ2-5; D is unresolved. V was cut by 7 bases and J by 11 bases, with 20 bases left in between. Per the germline V gene, CDR1 is MNHEY and CDR2 is SVGEGT. CDR3 length: 13 residues. CDR3 residues: CASTRTSRHEQYF. The DNA of the CDR3 is TGTGCCAGCACCCGGACCAGCAGGCATGAGCAGTACTTC.

This clonotype was found a few times. V is TRBV13 and J is TRBJ2-7, with 7 positions matching TRBD1. This CDR3 has 15 residues. The J segment lost 4 bases and the V segment lost 4 bases, leaving 10 bases of the junction unmatched. Germline V CDR1 and CDR2: PRHDT, FYEKMQ (reference sequence). CDR3 sequence (DNA): TGTGCCAGCAGCTCAGGGGGTTGGTCCGCGTACGAGCAGTACTTC. Translated: CASSSGGWSAYEQYF.

This sequence joins TRBV7-2 and TRBJ2-3; D could derive from TRBD1 or TRBD2 (6 bases each). The germline V gene encodes CDR1 SGHTA and CDR2 FQGNSA. CDR3 length: 14 amino acids. The V and J ends lost 8 bases and 6 bases respectively, with 18 bases between them. CDR3 sequence reads: CASSNGGAEDTQYF. The CDR3 DNA reads TGTGCCAGCTCGAACGGGGGCGCCGAGGATACGCAGTATTTT. The entire variable domain, with the rest obtained from reference TRBV7-2 and TRBJ2-3, is as follows: GAGVSQSPSNKVTEKGKDVELRCDPISGHTALYWYRQSLGQGLEFLIYFQGNSAPDKSGLPSDRFSAERTGGSVSTLTIQRTQQEDSAVYLCASSNGGAEDTQYFGPGTRLTVL.

V and J are TRBV30 and TRBJ2-4; D is perhaps TRBD2 (6 bases). The DNA end lines up better with TRBJ2-5; the J call may be wrong. CDR1 and CDR2 from the germline V gene are GTSNPN and SVGIG (reference sequence). The CDR3 is 15 residues long. The CDR3 DNA is TGTGCCTGGAGTCTTAGTTGGGGGGTTGAAGAGACCCAGTACTTC. Amino acids: CAWSLSWGVEETQYF.

This chain joins TRBV6-2 or TRBV6-3 and TRBJ2-3; TRBD2 aligns across 9 bases. Germline CDR1 MNHEY, CDR2 SVGEGT. V dropped 6 bases and J dropped 4; count of bases not matched to a gene: 8. The CDR3 is 15 amino acids. The CDR3 sequence is CASSSAAGGPDTQYF. The CDR3 DNA reads as TGTGCCAGCAGCTCCGCAGCGGGGGGCCCAGATACGCAGTATTTT.

The chain recombines TRBV27 with TRBJ1-6; D is undetermined. The CDR3 covers 14 residues. In germline, CDR1 is MNHEY, CDR2 SMNVEV (reference sequence). V lost 4 bases to trimming and J lost 10 bases, with 14 bases between them. CDR3 in DNA: TGTGCCAGCAGTTGGACCGAGTCGGGGTCACCCCTCCACTTT. It encodes CASSWTESGSPLHF.

DNA of the CDR3: TGCAGTGCCCTCGGGACAGGGAAAATGTTCACTGAAGCTTTCTTT. Its translation is CSALGTGKMFTEAFF. This chain links TRBV20-1 with TRBJ1-1; 9 nucleotides agree with TRBD1. The CDR3 covers 15 residues. V lost 6 bases to trimming and J lost 4 bases; unmatched junction nucleotides: 12. CDR1 DFQATT and CDR2 SNEGSKA come from the germline V gene (reference sequence).

This rearrangement joins TRBV10-3 to TRBJ1-6; no firm D call. CDR1 ENHRY and CDR2 SYGVKD come from the germline V gene. The CDR3 is 18 residues long. V was shortened by 2 bases and J by 1 base, with 15 bases between the two germline ends. For the CDR3, the DNA is TGTGCCATCAGTGAGATCAGACCGGACTTTTCCTATAATTCACCCCTCCACTTT. Translated: CAISEIRPDFSYNSPLHF.

This clonotype turned up a few times. The chain couples TRBV27 to TRBJ2-3; tentative D call: TRBD1 (5 bases). Trimming pared 6 bases from V and 5 bases from J, leaving 15 bases between. The CDR3 runs to 14 residues. CDR1 is MNHEY, CDR2 SMNVEV, per germline (reference sequence). This CDR3 reads CASSRQPAGDTQYF. Here the CDR3 DNA reads TGTGCCAGCAGCCGACAGCCTGCCGGAGATACGCAGTATTTT.